The entry below describes one TCR beta chain. Its antigen is unidentified. These data come from a study of cytomegalovirus exposure and HLA in healthy donors. At the level of the study: Membership in the Caucasian-associated ancestry cluster was found for around 81% of 300 to 400 genotyped donors. Whole-study results and caveats: Among TCR sequences, most were rare, though some public TCRs appeared in many donors.

V shed 1 base and J shed 4 bases, with 4 bases lying between them. This CDR3 is 12 amino acids long. The germline gives CDR1 SGHRS, CDR2 YFSETQ. Both 60 Vbeta primers and 13 Jbeta primers went into the PCR. Profiled with immunoSEQ multiplex PCR; TCRdb holds only in-frame clones, not every one. The sample shows about 190,000 clones, about 81% of them seen only once. This TCR was recovered from a man under 40 in good health and CMV-seropositive. The sample consisted of PBMCs. This chain uses TRBV5-1 with TRBJ2-3; D is uncertain. Here the CDR3 DNA reads TGCGCCAGCAGCTTGCCGTCAGATACGCAGTATTTT. It yields the protein CASSLPSDTQYF.